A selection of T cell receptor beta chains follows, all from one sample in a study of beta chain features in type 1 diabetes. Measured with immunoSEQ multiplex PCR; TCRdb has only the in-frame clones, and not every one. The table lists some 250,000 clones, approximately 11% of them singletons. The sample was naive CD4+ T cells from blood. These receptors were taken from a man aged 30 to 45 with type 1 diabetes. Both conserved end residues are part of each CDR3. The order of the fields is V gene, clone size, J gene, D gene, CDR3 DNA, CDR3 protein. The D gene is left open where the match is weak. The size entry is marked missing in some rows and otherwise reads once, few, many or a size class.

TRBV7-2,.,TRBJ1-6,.,TGTGCCAGCAGCTTCTCCGAGGGCGCTTACGGACCCCTCCACTTT,CASSFSEGAYGPLHF
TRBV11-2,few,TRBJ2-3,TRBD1,TGTGCCAGCAGCTCCGGACAGGGTTGGGGTACGCAGTATTTT,CASSSGQGWGTQYF
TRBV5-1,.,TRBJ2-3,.,TGCGCCAGCAGCTTGGATGGAGGCACAGATACGCAGTATTTT,CASSLDGGTDTQYF
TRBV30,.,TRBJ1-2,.,TGTGCCTGGAGTGGGGGAGGGAGGAACTATGGCTACACCTTC,CAWSGGGRNYGYTF
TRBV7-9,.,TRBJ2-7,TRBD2,TGTGCCAGCAGCCCACGCTACCCTACTAGCGGACGACCCTACGAGCAGTACTTC,CASSPRYPTSGRPYEQYF
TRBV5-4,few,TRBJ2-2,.,TGTGCCAGCAGCTACAACCGGAACACCGGGGAGCTGTTTTTT,CASSYNRNTGELFF
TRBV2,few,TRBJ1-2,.,TGTGCCAGCAGTGAAACAGCCCTCTATGGCTACACCTTC,CASSETALYGYTF
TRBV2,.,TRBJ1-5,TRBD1,TGTGCCAGCAGTCGGACAGGGGGCTGGGGCAATCAGCCCCAGCATTTT,CASSRTGGWGNQPQHF
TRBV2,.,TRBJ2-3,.,TGTGCCAGCAGGGGACAACGCACAGATACGCAGTATTTT,CASRGQRTDTQYF
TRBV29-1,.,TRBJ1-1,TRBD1,TGCAGCGCCTCAGGGGGGCGGACTGAAGCTTTCTTT,CSASGGRTEAFF
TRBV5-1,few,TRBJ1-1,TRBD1,TGCGCCAGCAGCTACCGACAGGGACCCTTTTACGGAGCTTTCTTT,CASSYRQGPFYGAFF
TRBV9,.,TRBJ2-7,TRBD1,TGTGCCAGCAGCGTAGGGGACAGACCCTTCTTCGAGCAGTACTTC,CASSVGDRPFFEQYF
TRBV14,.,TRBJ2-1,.,TGTGCCAGCAGCCAAGGACCCACTACCTACAATGAGCAGTTCTTC,CASSQGPTTYNEQFF
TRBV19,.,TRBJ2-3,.,TGTGCCAGTAGTTTTAGTGGCACAGATACGCAGTATTTT,CASSFSGTDTQYF
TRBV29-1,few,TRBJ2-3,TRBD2,TGCAGCGTTGAGGGACTAGCGTACACAGATACGCAGTATTTT,CSVEGLAYTDTQYF
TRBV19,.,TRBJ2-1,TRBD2,TGTGCCAGTAGTAATTCGGGGGGGACACCCCAGTTCTTC,CASSNSGGTPQFF
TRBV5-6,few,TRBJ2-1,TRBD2,TGTGCCAGCAGCTCCAGCGGGGGGATCAATGAGCAGTTCTTC,CASSSSGGINEQFF
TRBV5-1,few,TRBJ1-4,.,TGCGCCAGCAGCGTACCGGGACTGATACCTGAAAAACTGTTTTTT,CASSVPGLIPEKLFF
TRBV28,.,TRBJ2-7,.,TGTGCCAGCATCTCCGGGACATCTTCTCCCTACGAGCAGTACTTC,CASISGTSSPYEQYF
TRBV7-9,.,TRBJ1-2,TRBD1,TGTGCCAGCAGCAGGACAGGGTCGGGCTACACCTTC,CASSRTGSGYTF
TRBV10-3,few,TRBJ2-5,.,TGTGCCAGCGGGCCGGGTCCCCGAGAGACCCAGTACTTC,CASGPGPRETQYF
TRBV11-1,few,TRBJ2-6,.,TGTGCCAGCAGTTCTCCTAGCTCTGGGGCCAACGTCCTGACTTTC,CASSSPSSGANVLTF
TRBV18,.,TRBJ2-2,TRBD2,TGTGCCAGCTCACTCCGGAGGAGCGGGGGGCAGATCACCGGGGAGCTGTTTTTT,CASSLRRSGGQITGELFF
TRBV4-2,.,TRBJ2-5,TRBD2,TGTGCCAGCAGCCCTCGGGGGGGAAAAGAGACCCAGTACTTC,CASSPRGGKETQYF